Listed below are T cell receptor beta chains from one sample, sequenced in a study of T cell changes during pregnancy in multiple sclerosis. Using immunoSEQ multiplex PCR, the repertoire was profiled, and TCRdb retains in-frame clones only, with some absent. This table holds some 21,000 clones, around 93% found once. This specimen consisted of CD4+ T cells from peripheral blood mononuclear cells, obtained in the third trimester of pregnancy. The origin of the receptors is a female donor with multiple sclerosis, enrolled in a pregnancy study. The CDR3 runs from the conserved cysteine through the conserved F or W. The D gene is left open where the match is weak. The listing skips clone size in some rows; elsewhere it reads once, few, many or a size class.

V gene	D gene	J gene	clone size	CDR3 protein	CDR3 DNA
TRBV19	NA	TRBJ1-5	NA	CASSKEGEQGPQHF	TGTGCCAGTAGTAAAGAGGGCGAGCAGGGGCCCCAGCATTTT
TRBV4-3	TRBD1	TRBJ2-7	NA	CASSRNVYPGTASYEQYF	TGCGCCAGCAGCCGTAATGTTTATCCCGGGACAGCGTCTTACGAGCAGTACTTC
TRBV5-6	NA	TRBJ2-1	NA	CASSWRSYLGDNEQFF	TGTGCCAGCAGCTGGAGATCCTACCTCGGCGACAATGAGCAGTTCTTC
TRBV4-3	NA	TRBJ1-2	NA	CASSQDGPDGYTF	TGCGCCAGCAGCCAAGATGGTCCAGATGGCTACACCTTC
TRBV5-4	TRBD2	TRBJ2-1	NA	CASSFRRGEYNEQFF	TGTGCCAGCAGCTTTAGGCGGGGGGAATACAATGAGCAGTTCTTC
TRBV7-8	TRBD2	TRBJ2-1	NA	CASSSSGGALYEQFF	TGTGCCAGCAGCTCGAGCGGGGGGGCCCTCTATGAGCAGTTCTTC
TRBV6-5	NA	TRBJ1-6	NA	CASSQGVGGSPLHF	TGTGCCAGCAGTCAGGGCGTCGGGGGTTCACCCCTCCACTTT
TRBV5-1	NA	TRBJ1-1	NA	CASSLFEGTEAFF	TGCGCCAGCAGCTTGTTTGAGGGCACTGAAGCTTTCTTT
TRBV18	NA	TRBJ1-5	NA	CASSPREGAEGPQHF	TGTGCCAGCTCACCACGGGAGGGAGCGGAAGGGCCCCAGCATTTT
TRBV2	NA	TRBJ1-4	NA	CASKRGQNEKLFF	TGTGCCAGCAAGCGGGGGCAGAATGAAAAACTGTTTTTT
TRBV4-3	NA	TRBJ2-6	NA	CASSRNSDRNVLTF	TGCGCCAGCAGCCGAAATTCGGACAGAAACGTCCTGACTTTC
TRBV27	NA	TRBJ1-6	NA	CASSFQGNSPLHF	TGTGCCAGCAGTTTCCAGGGTAATTCACCCCTCCACTTT
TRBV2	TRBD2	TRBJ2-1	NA	CASSDGAGGPFEQFF	TGTGCCAGCAGTGACGGGGCGGGGGGGCCGTTTGAGCAGTTCTTC
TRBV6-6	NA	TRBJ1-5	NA	CASSYSRVGQPQHF	TGTGCCAGCAGTTACTCCAGGGTTGGGCAGCCCCAGCATTTT
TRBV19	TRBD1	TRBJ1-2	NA	CASSRSHRGQVGGYTF	TGTGCCAGTAGCCGGTCGCACAGGGGGCAAGTAGGTGGCTACACCTTC
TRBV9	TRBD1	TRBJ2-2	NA	CASSPQGVGATGELFF	TGTGCCAGCAGCCCACAGGGGGTGGGGGCTACCGGGGAGCTGTTTTTT
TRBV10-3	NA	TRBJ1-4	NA	CAISGGSNEKLFF	TGTGCCATCAGTGGAGGTTCTAATGAAAAACTGTTTTTT
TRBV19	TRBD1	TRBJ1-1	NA	CASSTGQGEAFF	TGTGCCAGTAGTACCGGACAGGGGGAAGCTTTCTTT
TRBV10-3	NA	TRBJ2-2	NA	CAIIGHLNTGELFF	TGTGCCATCATAGGACACCTGAACACCGGGGAGCTGTTTTTT
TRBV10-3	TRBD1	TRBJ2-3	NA	CATKTIGQGALTDTQYF	TGTGCCACCAAGACAATAGGACAGGGGGCTCTAACAGATACGCAGTATTTT
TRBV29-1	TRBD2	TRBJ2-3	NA	CSVDGGANTDTQYF	TGCAGCGTTGACGGGGGGGCCAACACAGATACGCAGTATTTT
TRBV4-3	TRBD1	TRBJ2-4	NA	CASSTDRGASIQYF	TGCGCCAGCAGCACGGACAGGGGGGCTAGCATTCAGTACTTC
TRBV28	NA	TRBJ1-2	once	CASSFGHNNYGYTF	TGTGCCAGCAGTTTTGGGCATAATAACTATGGCTACACCTTC
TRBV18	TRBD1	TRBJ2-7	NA	CASSLGQGAFSEQYF	TGTGCCAGCTCACTCGGACAGGGGGCTTTCTCAGAGCAGTACTTC
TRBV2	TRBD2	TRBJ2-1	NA	CASSKGLAVHEQFF	TGTGCCAGCAGTAAAGGACTAGCGGTGCATGAGCAGTTCTTC
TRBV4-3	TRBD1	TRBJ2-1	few	CASSRKTGGEQFF	TGCGCCAGCAGCCGAAAAACAGGGGGTGAGCAGTTCTTC
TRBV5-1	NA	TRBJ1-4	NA	CASSQDPDSLNEKLFF	TGCGCCAGCAGCCAAGATCCGGACAGCCTTAATGAAAAACTGTTTTTT
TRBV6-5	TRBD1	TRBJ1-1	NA	CASSSGQGAGTEAFF	TGTGCCAGCAGTTCCGGACAGGGGGCAGGCACTGAAGCTTTCTTT
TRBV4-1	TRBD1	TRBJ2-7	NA	CASSQTKGQGATYEQYF	TGCGCCAGCAGCCAAACTAAGGGACAGGGGGCGACCTACGAGCAGTACTTC
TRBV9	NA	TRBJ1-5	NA	CASSVDPGEGNQPQHF	TGTGCCAGCAGCGTAGACCCAGGGGAAGGCAATCAGCCCCAGCATTTT
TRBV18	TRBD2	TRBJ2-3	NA	CASSPRVAGAADTQYF	TGTGCCAGCTCACCAAGGGTAGCGGGGGCAGCAGATACGCAGTATTTT
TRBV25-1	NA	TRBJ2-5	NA	CASSQGGRETQYF	TGTGCCAGCAGTCAGGGGGGTCGGGAGACCCAGTACTTC